Below are 28 T cell receptor beta chains sequenced from a single sample in a study of blood T cell repertoires in COVID-19. Libraries were prepared by immunoSEQ multiplex PCR; TCRdb keeps only in-frame clonotypes and omits some of them. The table lists 280,000 or so clones, nearly 90% of them singletons, with almost 9.5% in the top ten. Input material: peripheral blood. The source of these receptors is a man aged 18 to 29 with active or convalescent COVID-19.

The chain combines TRBV27 with TRBJ2-5; 10 bases fit TRBD2. This CDR3 has 16 amino acids. Germline V CDR1 and CDR2: MNHEY, SMNVEV (reference sequence). The V gene end was trimmed by 3 bases and the J gene end by 4 bases; junction bases not matched to a gene: 8. The CDR3 DNA reads TGTGCCAGCAGTTTTAAGAGCGGGGGGGCCGGAGAGACCCAGTACTTC. This encodes CASSFKSGGAGETQYF.

The CDR3 region has the DNA TGTGCCAGCTCTTCCTGGAGCTCTGGAAACACCATATATTTT. Its protein product is CASSSWSSGNTIYF. V and J are TRBV13 and TRBJ1-3; no reliable D call. CDR3 size: 14 residues. Deletions cut 8 bases from V and 0 bases from J, with 11 bases between. Germline lookup yields CDR1 PRHDT and CDR2 FYEKMQ (reference sequence).

The chain joins TRBV7-9 to TRBJ2-1; TRBD2 matches 9 bases. The CDR3 covers 15 residues. With V trimmed by 4 bases and J by 7 bases, 8 bases remained unmatched. In germline, CDR1 is SEHNR, CDR2 FQNEAQ (reference sequence). CDR3 region: CASSYRLAAMNEQFF. For the CDR3, the DNA is TGTGCCAGCAGCTACAGACTAGCGGCAATGAATGAGCAGTTCTTC.

V and J are TRBV4-1 and TRBJ2-3; 9 nucleotides agree with TRBD2. J lost 2 bases, V lost 0 bases, and 6 bases had no gene match. Germline V gene data show CDR1 as MGHRA and CDR2 as YSYEKL. This CDR3 comprises 17 residues. CDR3 loop: CASSQDLASGATDTQYF. CDR3 DNA: TGCGCCAGCAGCCAAGATCTGGCTAGCGGGGCCACAGATACGCAGTATTTT.

The genes are TRBV2 and TRBJ2-5; D is possibly TRBD2 (7 bases). Trimming stripped 6 bases from V and 7 bases from J, with 24 bases between. Germline V gene sequence: CDR1 SNHLY, CDR2 FYNNEI. This CDR3 has 16 amino acids. The CDR3 DNA reads TGTGCCAGCAGCCTACCCTTCGGGGGGCCAAGTGGGACCCAGTACTTC. The encoded protein is CASSLPFGGPSGTQYF.

CDR3 bases: TGTGCCAGCAGCTTGAGACAGGGATACGAGCAGTACTTC. Translated, it gives CASSLRQGYEQYF. V usage is TRBV5-8 and J usage is TRBJ2-7, with 7 bases lining up with TRBD1. J lost 4 bases, V lost 1 base, and 2 bases had no gene match. The CDR3 runs to 13 residues. Germline V gene lookup returns CDR1 SGHTS and CDR2 YDEGEE.

This clone has only one observation. The chain is built from TRBV27 and TRBJ2-7, with 9 bases identical to TRBD1. Germline V gives CDR1 MNHEY, CDR2 SMNVEV (reference sequence). V shed 2 bases and J 3 bases; nucleotides not matched to a gene: 2. CDR3 length: 14 residues. The CDR3 DNA sequence: TGTGCCAGCAGTTTAAGGGACAGGGACTACGAGCAGTACTTC. It is translated as CASSLRDRDYEQYF.

This clone showed up just once. V is TRBV6-1 and J is TRBJ1-5; maybe TRBD1 (5 bases). The germline CDR1 and CDR2 sequences are MNHNS and SASEGT. This CDR3 has 17 amino acids. The V and J ends lost 4 bases and 5 bases respectively, with 21 bases between them. The CDR3 spells CASSADRGLGGDQPQHF. The CDR3, as DNA: TGTGCCAGCAGTGCCGACCGGGGTCTAGGAGGGGATCAGCCCCAGCATTTT.

Only a few counts were recorded for this clone. This rearrangement joins TRBV5-1 to TRBJ2-3; D is possibly TRBD1 (5 bases). Germline loops: CDR1 SGHRS, CDR2 YFSETQ. CDR3 length: 14 residues. V lost 5 bases and J lost 3, with 13 bases in between. The CDR3 loop reads CASSQNRWTDTQYF. The DNA for the CDR3 is TGCGCCAGCAGTCAAAACAGGTGGACAGATACGCAGTATTTT.

Concerning this clone: A read error may produce the germline difference seen at one junction end. The V and J genes are TRBV11-2 and TRBJ2-7; D may be TRBD2 (5 bases). Per the germline V gene, CDR1 is SGHAT and CDR2 is FQNNGV. The CDR3 covers 12 residues. CDR3 nucleotide sequence: TGTGCCAGCAGCCATGGAGGCCGACTTTACCACTTC. It encodes CASSHGGRLYHF.

V gene TRBV12-3 or TRBV12-4 combines with J gene TRBJ1-2, with D maybe TRBD1 (5 bases). V was shortened by 6 bases and J by 7 bases, with 9 bases between the two germline ends. The CDR3 covers 11 residues. CDR3 loop: CASSWGFGYTF. DNA for the CDR3: TGTGCCAGCAGCTGGGGCTTTGGCTACACCTTC.

About this clone: Other DNA sequences in this specimen translate into the identical CDR3. This sequence joins TRBV29-1 and TRBJ1-2, with 9 bases aligning to TRBD1. V shed 6 bases and J 5 bases; nucleotides not matched to a gene: 1. The CDR3 is 11 residues long. Germline V gives CDR1 SQVTM, CDR2 ANQGSEA. CDR3 residues: CSVGQGYGYTF. DNA of the CDR3: TGCAGCGTAGGACAGGGGTATGGCTACACCTTC.

The rearrangement joins TRBV27 to TRBJ2-7, with 10 bases identical to TRBD2. In germline, CDR1 is MNHEY, CDR2 SMNVEV (reference sequence). The CDR3 is 14 amino acids. J gave up 5 bases and V 2 bases, and 3 bases lay outside the gene matches. This chain's CDR3 is CASSLLAGVDEQYF. For the CDR3, the DNA is TGTGCCAGCAGTTTACTAGCGGGGGTCGACGAGCAGTACTTC.

The V gene is TRBV5-4, the J gene TRBJ2-7, with 7 bases identical to TRBD1. The junction had 11 bases not matched to a gene; V was cut back by 3 bases and J by 2 bases. This CDR3 is built from 16 residues. Germline-derived CDR1 and CDR2 are SGHNT and YYREEE (reference sequence). The CDR3 region has the DNA TGTGCCAGCAGCTGGAAAAGACAGGGTATTACCTACGAGCAGTACTTC. It translates to CASSWKRQGITYEQYF.

V usage is TRBV21-1 and J usage is TRBJ2-1; the table's TRBD1 call for D was not verified on the DNA. TRBV21-1 is classified as a pseudogene. This CDR3 comprises 19 residues. In nucleotides, the CDR3 is TGTGCCAGCATCAACGCAACCGTGGGACACCTAAGCTCCTACAATGAGCAGTTCTTC. Protein: CASINATVGHLSSYNEQFF.

The rearrangement links TRBV13 to TRBJ2-5; 11 nucleotides agree with TRBD1. The CDR3 is made up of 18 amino acids. The ends lost 6 bases at V and 0 bases at J; junction bases unmatched: 12. From germline, CDR1 is PRHDT and CDR2 FYEKMQ (reference sequence). The CDR3 sequence is CASRRGTGGNMYQETQYF. In DNA form, the CDR3 reads TGTGCCAGCAGACGCGGGACAGGGGGTAATATGTACCAAGAGACCCAGTACTTC.

The gene calls are TRBV7-2 and TRBJ2-5, with D unclear. Germline lookup yields CDR1 SGHTA and CDR2 FQGNSA. The CDR3 consists of 14 residues. Trimming cost V 5 bases and J 1 base, with 11 bases left between them. This CDR3 reads CASSPTGPQETQYF. In DNA form, the CDR3 reads TGTGCCAGCAGCCCAACTGGTCCCCAAGAGACCCAGTACTTC.

The chain couples TRBV2 to TRBJ1-4, with 8 bases aligning to TRBD1. The J segment lost 8 bases and the V segment lost 3 bases, leaving 5 bases of the junction unmatched. This CDR3 is 14 amino acids long. CDR1 is SNHLY and CDR2 is FYNNEI in the germline V gene. The CDR3 nucleotides are TGTGCCAGCAGTGAGCAGGGGGCGCAGGAAAAACTGTTTTTT. Translation: CASSEQGAQEKLFF. The whole variable domain, filled in from reference TRBV2 and TRBJ1-4, reads EPEVTQTPSHQVTQMGQEVILRCVPISNHLYFYWYRQILGQKVEFLVSFYNNEISEKSEIFDDQFSVERPDGSNFTLKIRSTKLEDSAMYFCASSEQGAQEKLFFGSGTQLSVL.

The rearrangement uses TRBV4-1 and TRBJ1-1; D remains ambiguous. Germline V gene lookup returns CDR1 MGHRA and CDR2 YSYEKL. This CDR3 region has 15 residues. V was cut by 0 bases and J by 3 bases, with 11 bases left in between. The CDR3: CASSQETTADTEAFF. The CDR3 DNA reads TGCGCCAGCAGCCAAGAAACCACCGCGGACACTGAAGCTTTCTTT.

DNA of the CDR3: TGTGCCAGCTCACCAATCGGGACTAGCGGGGCGAACACCGGGGAGCTGTTTTTT. It codes for CASSPIGTSGANTGELFF. J is TRBJ2-2 and V is TRBV18; TRBD2 matches at 13 bases. In germline, CDR1 is KGHSH, CDR2 LQKENI. J gave up 0 bases and V 2 bases, and 3 bases lay outside the gene matches. The CDR3 has 18 amino acids.

The chain joins TRBV5-1 to TRBJ1-6; D is ambiguous. The CDR3 sequence is 14 residues long. Germline V gives CDR1 SGHRS, CDR2 YFSETQ. V was trimmed by 3 bases and J by 15 bases, leaving 19 bases between them. CDR3: CASSSGGSGGLLHF. CDR3 nucleotide sequence: TGCGCCAGCAGCTCCGGAGGGTCAGGCGGTCTCCTCCACTTT.

V and J are TRBV5-8 and TRBJ1-6, with 7 bases lining up with TRBD1. The CDR3 is made up of 15 amino acids. Losses at the gene ends were 3 bases for V and 7 bases for J; bases not matched to a gene: 7. Germline CDR1 reads SGHTS; CDR2 reads YDEGEE. The CDR3 DNA reads TGTGCCAGCAGCTCGGACCGGGACAGAAATTCACCCCTCCACTTT. This translates into CASSSDRDRNSPLHF.

This clone is a singleton in its sample. The genes are TRBV18 and TRBJ2-5; TRBD2 agrees at 9 bases. Trimming cost V 3 bases and J 5 bases; bases outside gene matches: 10. In germline, CDR1 is KGHSH, CDR2 LQKENI. The CDR3 consists of 16 residues. The DNA of the CDR3 is TGTGCCAGCTCACCTGGAAATAGCGGGGGATGGGAGACCCAGTACTTC. It is translated as CASSPGNSGGWETQYF.

The chain couples TRBV19 to TRBJ2-3; no reliable D call. Germline lookup yields CDR1 LNHDA and CDR2 SQIVND (reference sequence). Deletions cut 3 bases from V and 0 bases from J, with 13 bases between. The CDR3 has 16 residues. This CDR3 is CASSILTTWSTDTQYF. The CDR3 region has the DNA TGTGCCAGTAGTATCCTTACTACGTGGAGCACAGATACGCAGTATTTT.

This clone occurred once. The J gene is TRBJ2-2, the V gene TRBV7-3; 9 bases agree with TRBD2. Trimming cost V 3 bases and J 5 bases; bases outside gene matches: 4. The V gene's germline CDR1 is SGHTA and CDR2 FQGTGA. The CDR3 loop spans 15 amino acids. In nucleotides, the CDR3 is TGTGCCAGCAGCTTGGCGGGACTAGCAACCGGGGAGCTGTTTTTT. As protein: CASSLAGLATGELFF.

J is TRBJ2-1 and V is TRBV14; 7 bases match TRBD1. Germline V lookup: CDR1 SGHDN, CDR2 FVKESK. Trimming at V came to 5 bases and at J to 9 bases, leaving 4 bases not matched to a gene. The CDR3 is 12 residues long. The CDR3 DNA is TGTGCCAGCAGCGGGGACAGAACTGAGCAGTTCTTC. This sequence encodes CASSGDRTEQFF.

V usage is TRBV6-5 and J usage is TRBJ1-2; 9 nucleotides line up with TRBD1. J was trimmed by 8 bases and V by 8 bases; bases with no gene match: 3. CDR1 is MNHEY and CDR2 is SVGAGI in the germline V gene. The CDR3 length is 11 residues. The CDR3, as DNA: TGTGCCAGCTACGGGACAGGGGGCTACACCTTC. It encodes CASYGTGGYTF.

The chain employs TRBV5-6 and TRBJ1-1; D remains unclear. This CDR3 region has 11 residues. Germline V CDR1 and CDR2: SGHDT, YYEEEE. Between the trimmed V and J ends, which lost 5 bases and 8 bases, there was a span of 10 bases. The CDR3 spells CASSIRHEAFF. The CDR3 region has the DNA TGTGCCAGCAGTATTAGACACGAAGCTTTCTTT. Looking up the rest from reference TRBV5-6 and TRBJ1-1 gives the full variable domain: DAGVTQSPTHLIKTRGQQVTLRCSPKSGHDTVSWYQQALGQGPQFIFQYYEEEERQRGNFPDRFSGHQFPNYSSELNVNALLLGDSALYLCASSIRHEAFFGQGTRLTVV.